This entry lists 16 T cell receptor beta chains sequenced from one sample in a study of CD8 T cells in Susac syndrome. RNA amounts of about 0.45 to 1 ug underwent reverse transcription with random hexamers. Via MiXCR, TCRdb re-called the immunoSEQ multiplex PCR reads, giving one row per CDR3 protein. Of fewer than 300,000 distinct CDR3 sequences in the sample, 70% to 90% are singletons; the top ten hold approximately 0.11%. The material sequenced was CD8+ T cells from PBMCs. The receptors come from a human donor with multiple sclerosis.

The chain is built from TRBV2 and TRBJ2-2, with D possibly TRBD1 on 5 matching bases. Trimming stripped 1 base from V and 7 bases from J, with 19 bases between. This CDR3 is built from 17 residues. Germline CDR1 is SNHLY and CDR2 is FYNNEI. The chain's CDR3 is CASSEGVWTQGFGELFF. CDR3 bases: TGTGCCAGCAGTGAAGGTGTATGGACCCAGGGTTTCGGGGAGCTGTTTTTT.

As regards this clonotype: One end of the junction does not line up with germline, which may come from a read error. The chain carries TRBV4-1 and TRBJ1-4; the D gene is possibly TRBD1 (5 bases). The CDR3 is 14 amino acids. CDR1 is MGHRA and CDR2 is YSYEKL in the germline V gene. The CDR3 loop reads CASSQQGGGEKLLF. DNA for the CDR3: TGCGCCAGCAGCCAACAGGGAGGTGGTGAAAAACTGCTTTTT.

The genes are TRBV2 and TRBJ2-7; 7 bases line up with TRBD2. The junction had 10 bases not matched to a gene; V was cut back by 2 bases and J by 6 bases. Germline lookup yields CDR1 SNHLY and CDR2 FYNNEI. This CDR3 has 15 residues. The CDR3 nucleotides read TGTGCCAGCAGTGAACCGGGAGGCGGGTCCCCCGAGCAGTACTTC. It translates to CASSEPGGGSPEQYF.

The genes are TRBV9 and TRBJ2-7; TRBD2 matches 8 bases. The junction had 7 bases not matched to a gene; V was cut back by 3 bases and J by 5 bases. CDR1 is SGDLS, CDR2 YYNGEE, per germline. CDR3 size: 14 residues. CDR3 sequence: CASSASSGYNEQYF. In DNA form, the CDR3 reads TGTGCCAGCAGCGCCTCTAGCGGGTATAACGAGCAGTACTTC.

The V gene is TRBV24-1, the J gene TRBJ2-5; tentatively, D is TRBD2 (5 bases). The CDR3 runs 14 residues. Trimming shortened V by 5 bases and J by 5 bases, and 14 bases separated the two germline ends. CDR1 KGHDR and CDR2 SFDVKD come from the germline V gene. CDR3 protein: CATSVVGADETQYF. CDR3 DNA sequence: TGTGCCACCAGTGTAGTGGGAGCCGATGAGACCCAGTACTTC.

V is TRBV20-1 and J is TRBJ2-7; 12 bases fit TRBD2. With 5 bases clipped from V and 3 bases from J, the junction kept 5 bases outside the gene matches. From germline, CDR1 is DFQATT and CDR2 SNEGSKA (reference sequence). The CDR3 length is 14 residues. DNA for the CDR3: TGCAGTGCTGGTAGACTAGCGGGAGTCTACGAGCAGTACTTC. Protein: CSAGRLAGVYEQYF.

The rearrangement links TRBV28 to TRBJ2-1; D is unresolved. Germline values: CDR1 MDHEN, CDR2 SYDVKM. Deletions cut 6 bases from V and 4 bases from J, with 10 bases between. The CDR3 runs to 13 residues. CDR3: CASRADNYNEQFF. CDR3 in DNA: TGTGCCAGCAGGGCAGACAATTACAATGAGCAGTTCTTC.

This clonotype was seen a few times. The genes are TRBV6-6 and TRBJ2-7; TRBD1 matches 9 bases. The CDR3 is made up of 14 amino acids. In germline, CDR1 is MNHNY, CDR2 SVGAGI (reference sequence). Germline trimming cut 4 bases from V and 4 bases from J; bases unmatched to any gene: 5. This chain's CDR3 is CASSLTGGTYEQYF. DNA for the CDR3: TGTGCCAGCAGTTTGACAGGGGGTACTTACGAGCAGTACTTC.

CDR3 coding DNA: TGCGCCAGCAGCTTGATGGGACAGGGAGGGGAGCAGTACTTC. This translates into CASSLMGQGGEQYF. The genes are TRBV5-1 and TRBJ2-7; 9 positions match TRBD1. V dropped 1 base and J dropped 7; count of bases not matched to a gene: 6. Germline values: CDR1 SGHRS, CDR2 YFSETQ. The CDR3 consists of 14 residues.

The chain uses TRBV9 and TRBJ1-5; D unclear. This CDR3 has 16 amino acids. Deletions cut 0 bases from V and 0 bases from J, with 10 bases between. From germline, CDR1 is SGDLS and CDR2 YYNGEE. Here the CDR3 DNA reads TGTGCCAGCAGCGTAGGGACCGCCGATAGCAATCAGCCCCAGCATTTT. Translation gives CASSVGTADSNQPQHF.

The CDR3 spells CASSLGTGETEAFF. The CDR3 region has the DNA TGTGCCAGCAGCCTGGGGACAGGGGAGACTGAAGCTTTCTTT. The chain recombines TRBV4-2 with TRBJ1-1, with 10 nucleotides matching TRBD1. CDR1 and CDR2 from the germline V gene are LGHNA and YNFKEQ. V lost 4 bases and J lost 5; bases outside the gene matches: 4. The CDR3 runs to 14 residues.

This chain uses TRBV27 with TRBJ1-1; D is uncertain. Germline CDR1 MNHEY, CDR2 SMNVEV (reference sequence). The V end lost 8 bases, the J end lost 1 base, and 14 bases lay between the germline ends. This CDR3 contains 14 residues. CDR3 in amino acids: CASARGAWNTEAFF. In nucleotides, the CDR3 is TGTGCCAGCGCCCGTGGCGCCTGGAACACTGAAGCTTTCTTT.

J is TRBJ2-5 and V is TRBV5-1; D gene unclear. The V and J ends lost 2 bases and 0 bases respectively, with 2 bases between them. CDR1 is SGHRS, CDR2 YFSETQ, per germline. This CDR3 has 12 residues. The CDR3 loop is CASSFDQETQYF. The DNA for the CDR3 is TGCGCCAGCAGCTTTGACCAAGAGACCCAGTACTTC. The whole variable domain, remainder taken from reference TRBV5-1 and TRBJ2-5, is KAGVTQTPRYLIKTRGQQVTLSCSPISGHRSVSWYQQTPGQGLQFLFEYFSETQRNKGNFPGRFSGRQFSNSRSEMNVSTLELGDSALYLCASSFDQETQYFGPGTRLLVL.

V gene TRBV5-4 combines with J gene TRBJ1-1; D might be TRBD1 (5 bases). Germline V gene lookup returns CDR1 SGHNT and CDR2 YYREEE (reference sequence). The CDR3 runs to 14 residues. V was clipped by 0 bases and J by 3 bases, with 9 bases between them. The CDR3 coding sequence is TGTGCCAGCAGCTTGGGGGACGGTGACACTGAAGCTTTCTTT. Encoded protein: CASSLGDGDTEAFF.

The rearrangement links TRBV27 to TRBJ2-3; TRBD2 agrees at 14 bases. Germline trimming cut 2 bases from V and 4 bases from J; bases unmatched to any gene: 5. The CDR3 totals 17 residues. Germline assignment: CDR1 MNHEY and CDR2 SMNVEV (reference sequence). For the CDR3, the DNA is TGTGCCAGCAGTTTACGGGGACTAGCGGGAGCGGCAGATACGCAGTATTTT. Protein sequence: CASSLRGLAGAADTQYF.

V and J are TRBV1 and TRBJ2-2; TRBD2 was called by the table and not checked on the DNA. TRBV1 is designated a pseudogene. This CDR3 comprises 16 residues. CDR3 protein: CTSSQEGLAGAGELFF. CDR3 nucleotides: TGCACCAGCAGCCAAGAGGGACTAGCGGGAGCCGGGGAGCTGTTTTTT.